The 31 T cell receptor beta chains presented below share a single source sample, sequenced in a study of cytotoxic CD8 clonotypes in ibrutinib-treated CLL (TCRdb year 2021). The library was produced with the immunoSEQ multiplex PCR assay. As stored in TCRdb, this immuneACCESS dataset retains in-frame rearrangements with V and J assigned. A fraction of the clones does not appear; measured against another copy, unresolved V genes explain less than half of the discrepancy, and the remainder lacks a known reason. The sample table shows 330,000 or so clones, and under 70% are seen once. The leading ten clones occupy around 6.3% of the sample. Here the sequenced sample was PBMCs, taken after 36 months of ibrutinib treatment. The receptors come from a human donor with chronic lymphocytic leukemia.

This chain joins TRBV28 and TRBJ2-7; maybe TRBD1 (5 bases). The CDR3 runs 14 residues. Deletions cut 5 bases from V and 2 bases from J, with 13 bases between. Germline CDR1 is MDHEN and CDR2 is SYDVKM. CDR3 protein: CASSPLDSTYEQYF. The DNA of the CDR3 is TGTGCCAGCAGTCCACTCGACAGCACCTACGAGCAGTACTTC.

The V and J genes are TRBV25-1 and TRBJ2-2; D assignment may be TRBD1 or TRBD2 (5 bases each). Trimming took off 3 bases at V and 7 bases at J, with 18 bases between the two ends. Germline V gene data show CDR1 as MGHDK and CDR2 as SYGVNS. The CDR3 has 16 residues. The CDR3 reads CASSDLLDTAGGELFF. The CDR3 DNA sequence: TGTGCCAGCAGTGATCTCCTGGACACCGCGGGCGGGGAGCTGTTTTTT.

In DNA, the CDR3 is TGTGCCAGCAGTTTCGGACTAGCGGGAATGGGTTCCTACGAGCAGTACTTC. Protein: CASSFGLAGMGSYEQYF. This chain uses TRBV27 with TRBJ2-7, with 12 bases matching TRBD2. V dropped 3 bases and J dropped 1; count of bases not matched to a gene: 7. Germline CDR1 and CDR2: MNHEY and SMNVEV (reference sequence). The CDR3 runs to 17 residues.

The V and J genes are TRBV6-5 and TRBJ1-3; D remains unclear. This CDR3 region has 15 residues. In germline, CDR1 is MNHEY, CDR2 SVGAGI. V lost 2 bases, J lost 2 bases, and 10 bases lay in between. The CDR3 spells CASSYDLGTGNTIYF. In nucleotides, the CDR3 is TGTGCCAGCAGTTACGATCTAGGAACTGGAAACACCATATATTTT.

This clone has only a few counts. The rearrangement uses TRBV7-9 and TRBJ1-2; 7 bases are a match to TRBD1. CDR3 length equals 13 residues. Trimming took 7 bases from V and 4 from J; bases not matched to a gene: 6. Looked up from germline, CDR1 is SEHNR and CDR2 is FQNEAQ (reference sequence). The CDR3 protein is CASIRSGGYGYTF. The CDR3 DNA sequence: TGTGCCAGCATCCGATCAGGGGGCTATGGCTACACCTTC.

This clone has only one observation. The V call is TRBV6-1, the J call TRBJ1-5, with D possibly TRBD1 on 6 matching bases. Germline loops: CDR1 MNHNS, CDR2 SASEGT. Between the trimmed V and J ends, which lost 9 bases and 5 bases, there was a span of 17 bases. CDR3 length equals 14 residues. CDR3 sequence reads: CASNNRVGDQPQHF. CDR3 nucleotides: TGTGCCAGTAATAACAGGGTCGGTGATCAGCCCCAGCATTTT.

This clone turned up a few times. The gene calls are TRBV20-1 and TRBJ2-2, with unresolved D. V was clipped by 4 bases and J by 8 bases, with 8 bases between them. Germline V gene lookup returns CDR1 DFQATT and CDR2 SNEGSKA (reference sequence). The CDR3 sequence is 11 residues long. The CDR3 bases are TGCAGTGCTATTCACGGGGGGGAGCTGTTTTTT. Translation gives CSAIHGGELFF.

The V call is TRBV7-6, the J call TRBJ1-4; D is uncertain. The V and J ends lost 5 bases and 8 bases respectively, with 15 bases between them. Germline V gene data show CDR1 as SGHVS and CDR2 as FNYEAQ. This CDR3 contains 14 residues. The DNA of the CDR3 is TGTGCCAGCAGCAGCCCGGACGTCCGAGAAAAACTGTTTTTT. Translating gives CASSSPDVREKLFF.

As for this clone: Germline and junction disagree at one end, which may indicate a read error. The chain links TRBV2 to TRBJ1-2, with no clear D. Per germline, CDR1 SNHLY and CDR2 FYNNEI. This CDR3 spans 15 amino acids. CDR3 in DNA: TGTGCCAGCAGTGAAGCGCTTGTGGGCGACTACGGCTACACCTTC. This translates into CASSEALVGDYGYTF. The variable domain in full, with the rest retrieved from reference TRBV2 and TRBJ1-2, is EPEVTQTPSHQVTQMGQEVILRCVPISNHLYFYWYRQILGQKVEFLVSFYNNEISEKSEIFDDQFSVERPDGSNFTLKIRSTKLEDSAMYFCASSEALVGDYGYTFGSGTRLTVV.

J is TRBJ1-5 and V is TRBV6-1; D call uncertain. CDR3 length: 17 residues. The V gene lost 3 bases and the J gene lost 4 bases, with 19 bases spanning the gap. Looked up from germline, CDR1 is MNHNS and CDR2 is SASEGT. As DNA, the CDR3 is TGTGCCAGCAGTGACTTCTGGGGAGGGCAGCCTAATCAGCCCCAGCATTTT. Encoded protein: CASSDFWGGQPNQPQHF.

This clone was counted between two and nine times. The rearrangement uses TRBV5-1 and TRBJ2-7; no clear D. Trimming stripped 0 bases from V and 2 bases from J, with 9 bases between. CDR3 length equals 14 residues. CDR1 and CDR2 (germline): SGHRS, YFSETQ. CDR3 sequence: CASSLVGLAYEQYF. CDR3 in DNA: TGCGCCAGCAGCTTGGTCGGTCTAGCCTACGAGCAGTACTTC.

The chain is built from TRBV28 and TRBJ2-2, with D perhaps matching TRBD2 (5 bases). The CDR3 has 15 amino acids. The germline CDR1 and CDR2 sequences are MDHEN and SYDVKM. V lost 4 bases and J lost 8, with 17 bases in between. CDR3 DNA: TGTGCCAGCAGTTCAGGAGGTTACCAAGCAGGGGAGCTGTTTTTT. As protein: CASSSGGYQAGELFF.

This clone was counted a single time. J is TRBJ2-3 and V is TRBV2, with TRBD1 as a possible D gene (6 bases). CDR1 and CDR2 (germline): SNHLY, FYNNEI. V was cut by 2 bases and J by 3 bases, with 18 bases left in between. The CDR3 totals 17 residues. DNA for the CDR3: TGTGCCAGCAGTGAATTTCCGACAGGTCAGGGAACAGATACGCAGTATTTT. Its protein is CASSEFPTGQGTDTQYF.

This chain uses TRBV29-1 with TRBJ1-2, with 7 bases aligning to TRBD1. Germline V lookup: CDR1 SQVTM, CDR2 ANQGSEA. Trimming cost V 6 bases and J 2 bases; bases outside gene matches: 6. The CDR3 spans 13 residues. The CDR3 region has the DNA TGCAGCGTAACCGGGGACAGCAACTATGGCTACACCTTC. Protein: CSVTGDSNYGYTF. The variable domain in full, with the rest retrieved from reference TRBV29-1 and TRBJ1-2, is SAVISQKPSRDICQRGTSLTIQCQVDSQVTMMFWYRQQPGQSLTLIATANQGSEATYESGFVIDKFPISRPNLTFSTLTVSNMSPEDSSIYLCSVTGDSNYGYTFGSGTRLTVV.

A few counts support this clone. The chain is built from TRBV20-1 and TRBJ1-2, with no clear D. Per the germline V gene, CDR1 is DFQATT and CDR2 is SNEGSKA (reference sequence). The CDR3 is 10 amino acids. Deletions cut 5 bases from V and 8 bases from J, with 9 bases between. CDR3 bases: TGCAGTGCTTTAATGGGGGGCTACACCTTC. Protein product: CSALMGGYTF.

The chain employs TRBV5-6 and TRBJ2-7; perhaps TRBD1 as D (5 bases). The CDR3 runs 14 residues. Germline CDR1 and CDR2: SGHDT and YYEEEE. V was cut by 0 bases and J by 7 bases, with 14 bases left in between. The CDR3 reads CASSLASGHREQYF. The CDR3 nucleotides are TGTGCCAGCAGCTTGGCGTCAGGGCATCGGGAGCAGTACTTC.

This clone was detected only once. This chain connects TRBV7-8 to TRBJ2-7; D might be TRBD2 (6 bases). CDR3 length equals 14 residues. V lost 5 bases and J lost 7, with 18 bases in between. CDR1 and CDR2 from the germline V gene are SGHVS and FQNEAQ. The CDR3 loop reads CASSPEAGWREQYF. The CDR3 DNA sequence: TGTGCCAGCAGCCCGGAGGCGGGGTGGAGGGAGCAGTACTTC.

This clone has just a few counts. The chain uses TRBV5-4 and TRBJ2-7; D might be TRBD2 (6 bases). CDR1 and CDR2 from the germline V gene are SGHNT and YYREEE (reference sequence). This CDR3 is built from 15 residues. Trimming cost V 4 bases and J 3 bases, with 17 bases left between them. In DNA form, the CDR3 reads TGTGCCAGCAGCAATGGGGGGACGGGGCTCTACGAGCAGTACTTC. Translated, it gives CASSNGGTGLYEQYF.

The chain joins TRBV7-9 to TRBJ2-2, with 8 positions matching TRBD1. The CDR3 consists of 13 residues. The junction had 3 bases not matched to a gene; V was cut back by 10 bases and J by 2 bases. The V gene's germline CDR1 is SEHNR and CDR2 FQNEAQ (reference sequence). The CDR3 DNA sequence: TGTGCCACACAGGGGGGTAACACCGGGGAGCTGTTTTTT. Translation gives CATQGGNTGELFF.

The chain carries TRBV18 and TRBJ2-3; D is uncertain. CDR1 is KGHSH, CDR2 LQKENI, per germline. Trimming took 6 bases from V and 2 from J, leaving 9 bases between them. The length of the CDR3 is 13 residues. The chain's CDR3 is CASSQQATDTQYF. CDR3 nucleotide sequence: TGTGCCAGCTCTCAACAAGCCACAGATACGCAGTATTTT.

For the CDR3, the DNA is TGTGCCAGCAGTCCATATGATAGCAATCAGCCCCAGCATTTT. Its protein product is CASSPYDSNQPQHF. The V and J genes are TRBV27 and TRBJ1-5; no reliable D call. V was clipped by 5 bases and J by 0 bases, with 8 bases between them. Germline V gene lookup returns CDR1 MNHEY and CDR2 SMNVEV (reference sequence). The CDR3 consists of 14 residues.

This clone was detected a few times. This chain links TRBV13 with TRBJ1-2; 7 nucleotides align to TRBD1. This CDR3 is 13 amino acids long. The germline gives CDR1 PRHDT, CDR2 FYEKMQ (reference sequence). After removal of 5 bases from V and 11 bases from J, the junction contained 11 bases not matched to a gene. Here the CDR3 DNA reads TGTGCCAGCAGCCCTCGAATCGGGACAGCTTACACCTTC. Protein product: CASSPRIGTAYTF.

J is TRBJ2-1 and V is TRBV6-5; 7 bases map to TRBD2. CDR1 and CDR2 from the germline V gene are MNHEY and SVGAGI. The length of the CDR3 is 15 residues. V was clipped by 5 bases and J by 3 bases; unmatched bases: 7. CDR3 in amino acids: CASSLAALGYNEQFF. DNA for the CDR3: TGTGCCAGCAGTCTAGCGGCTTTAGGCTACAATGAGCAGTTCTTC.

V usage is TRBV7-9 and J usage is TRBJ2-5, with D possibly being TRBD1 (6 bases). Germline V CDR1 and CDR2: SEHNR, FQNEAQ (reference sequence). V lost 5 bases and J lost 0, with 10 bases in between. CDR3 size: 14 residues. The CDR3 region is CASSPGTNQETQYF. The CDR3 DNA is TGTGCCAGCAGCCCCGGGACAAACCAAGAGACCCAGTACTTC. Full variable domain (outside the CDR3, taken from reference TRBV7-9 and TRBJ2-5): DTGVSQNPRHKITKRGQNVTFRCDPISEHNRLYWYRQTLGQGPEFLTYFQNEAQLEKSRLLSDRFSAERPKGSFSTLEIQRTEQGDSAMYLCASSPGTNQETQYFGPGTRLLVL.

This clone occurred a few times. The chain carries TRBV5-1 and TRBJ2-2; 8 bases match TRBD1. The CDR3 spans 15 residues. With 3 bases clipped from V and 4 bases from J, the junction kept 5 bases outside the gene matches. Germline-derived CDR1 and CDR2 are SGHRS and YFSETQ. In nucleotides, the CDR3 is TGCGCCAGCAGCTACGGACAGGGCGGCACCGGGGAGCTGTTTTTT. Its protein product is CASSYGQGGTGELFF.

The chain is built from TRBV7-8 and TRBJ1-6; 8 bases line up with TRBD1. Unmatched junction bases numbered 10, after V lost 5 bases and J lost 4 bases. The CDR3 contains 17 residues. Germline lookup yields CDR1 SGHVS and CDR2 FQNEAQ. CDR3 bases: TGTGCCAGCAGCACCCCGGGGGGGACAGGTTATAATTCACCCCTCCACTTT. Translating it yields CASSTPGGTGYNSPLHF.

V usage is TRBV29-1 and J usage is TRBJ2-7, with D maybe TRBD2 (6 bases). CDR3 size: 14 residues. V lost 6 bases, J lost 3 bases, and 18 bases lay in between. Germline-derived CDR1 and CDR2 are SQVTM and ANQGSEA. This CDR3 reads CSVIGGYSLYEQYF. The CDR3 DNA is TGCAGCGTCATCGGGGGTTATTCCCTCTACGAGCAGTACTTC.

This CDR3 is CASSQELAGGYEQYF. The CDR3 DNA sequence: TGTGCCAGCAGCCAAGAATTAGCGGGGGGTTACGAGCAGTACTTC. V is TRBV4-2 and J is TRBJ2-7; 10 bases map to TRBD2. Germline CDR1 is LGHNA and CDR2 is YNFKEQ. The CDR3 has 15 amino acids. The J segment lost 4 bases and the V segment lost 0 bases, leaving 3 bases of the junction unmatched.

The genes are TRBV5-6 and TRBJ2-7; D call uncertain. CDR1 is SGHDT, CDR2 YYEEEE, per germline. Trimming removed 4 bases at V and 0 bases at J, with 14 bases between. The CDR3 extends over 15 amino acids. CDR3 DNA: TGTGCCAGCAGCCAATTCCGGGTCGTCTCCTACGAGCAGTACTTC. Its protein product is CASSQFRVVSYEQYF. The full variable domain, in which reference TRBV5-6 and TRBJ2-7 provide the parts outside the CDR3, is DAGVTQSPTHLIKTRGQQVTLRCSPKSGHDTVSWYQQALGQGPQFIFQYYEEEERQRGNFPDRFSGHQFPNYSSELNVNALLLGDSALYLCASSQFRVVSYEQYFGPGTRLTVT.

The CDR3: CSVEGGQTSYNEQFF. CDR3 nucleotides: TGCAGCGTTGAGGGGGGACAAACCTCCTACAATGAGCAGTTCTTC. The chain has TRBV29-1 and TRBJ2-1; the D call may be TRBD1 or TRBD2 (6 bases each). V was pared by 3 bases and J by 0 bases, with 12 bases between. The germline V gene has CDR1 SQVTM and CDR2 ANQGSEA. This CDR3 spans 15 amino acids.

This rearrangement joins TRBV10-3 to TRBJ1-4; D uncertain. V lost 4 bases and J 0 bases, leaving 12 bases between the germline ends. CDR1 is ENHRY, CDR2 SYGVKD, per germline. The CDR3 totals 16 residues. The CDR3 nucleotides read TGTGCCATCAGTGCTGACTCCCCGGCAACTAATGAAAAACTGTTTTTT. Amino acid sequence: CAISADSPATNEKLFF.